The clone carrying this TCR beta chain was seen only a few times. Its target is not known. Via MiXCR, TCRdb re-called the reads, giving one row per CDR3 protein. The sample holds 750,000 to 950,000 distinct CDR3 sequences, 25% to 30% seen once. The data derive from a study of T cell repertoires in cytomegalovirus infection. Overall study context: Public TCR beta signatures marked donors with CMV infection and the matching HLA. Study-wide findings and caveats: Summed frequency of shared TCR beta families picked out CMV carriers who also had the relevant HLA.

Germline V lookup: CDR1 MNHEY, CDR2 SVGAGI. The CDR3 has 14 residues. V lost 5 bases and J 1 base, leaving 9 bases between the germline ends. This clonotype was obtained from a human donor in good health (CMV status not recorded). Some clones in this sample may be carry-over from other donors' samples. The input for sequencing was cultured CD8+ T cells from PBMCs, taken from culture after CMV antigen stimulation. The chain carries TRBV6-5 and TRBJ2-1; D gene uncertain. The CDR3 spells CASSPDDSYNEQFF. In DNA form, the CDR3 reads TGTGCCAGCAGTCCGGACGATTCCTACAATGAGCAGTTCTTC.